Listed below are T cell receptor beta chains from one sample, sequenced in a study of Ad26.COV2.S vaccination and SARS-CoV-2 variants. Measured with immunoSEQ multiplex PCR; TCRdb has only the in-frame clones, and not every one. The sample has under 550,000 clones; approximately 90% are singletons. The sample consisted of peripheral blood, taken in a trial of Ad26.COV2.S vaccine versus placebo. All receptors derive from a person between 18 and 65 years old who received the Ad26.COV2.S COVID-19 vaccine or a placebo. CDR3s include the opening cysteine and the closing phenylalanine or tryptophan. D genes are given only for firm matches. Not every row has a clone size; where given, it reads once, few, many or a size class.

V gene,D gene,clone size,J gene,CDR3 DNA,CDR3 protein
TRBV5-4,TRBD2,NA,TRBJ2-3,TGTGCCAGCAGCCCGGCCCCCCGGACTAGCAAAGATACGCAGTATTTT,CASSPAPRTSKDTQYF
TRBV6-6,TRBD1,NA,TRBJ2-7,TGTGCCAGCAGTCGGGACAGAGCAAACGAGCAGTACTTC,CASSRDRANEQYF
TRBV18,NA,NA,TRBJ2-7,TGTGCCAGCTCACACGGACGCAGTCCCTACGAGCAGTACTTC,CASSHGRSPYEQYF
TRBV19,TRBD2,NA,TRBJ2-1,TGTGCCAGTAGTCCTCGACAAATTCGGGTACTAGCGGCAGCCTACAATGAGCAGTTCTTC,CASSPRQIRVLAAAYNEQFF
TRBV5-5,NA,NA,TRBJ2-6,TGTGCCAGCAGCTTGGTAGGAGGACAGCAAATAACTGGGGCCAACGTCCTGACTTTC,CASSLVGGQQITGANVLTF
TRBV7-2,TRBD2,NA,TRBJ2-5,TGTGCCAGCAGCCTACGAGGAGCGGGAGAATTCCAAGAGACCCAGTACTTC,CASSLRGAGEFQETQYF
TRBV5-6,NA,NA,TRBJ1-5,TGTGCCAGCAGCACACAGGCATGGGATCAGCCCCAGCATTTT,CASSTQAWDQPQHF
TRBV30,NA,NA,TRBJ1-6,TGTGCCTGGAGTCGGCAGCAAAATTCACCCCTCCACTTT,CAWSRQQNSPLHF
TRBV7-2,NA,NA,TRBJ2-7,TGTGCCAGCAGCTCGTTCCAGGGACTCTACGAGCAGTACTTC,CASSSFQGLYEQYF
TRBV3-1/TRBV3-2,NA,few,TRBJ2-1,TGTGCCAGCAGCCAGGACTGGTCTACGGATGAGCAGTTCTTC,CASSQDWSTDEQFF
TRBV5-1,NA,NA,TRBJ2-5,TGCGCCAGCAGCTTGGGTATGGCCCGGCGGAGAGAGACCCAGTACTTC,CASSLGMARRRETQYF
TRBV27,TRBD2,NA,TRBJ2-1,TGTGCCAGCAGTTTATCTAGCGGGAGGGGTCCTAGGGGTGAGCAGTTCTTC,CASSLSSGRGPRGEQFF
TRBV19,TRBD1,NA,TRBJ1-2,TGTGCCAGTAGAACCGGGACAGGCTATGGCTACACCTTC,CASRTGTGYGYTF
TRBV30,TRBD1,NA,TRBJ2-7,TGTGCCTGGAGTAGGATGACAGGGCTACGGTTC,CAWSRMTGLRF
TRBV9,NA,NA,TRBJ2-1,TGTGCCAGCAGCGTAGGCGGGGTTGGCGAGCAGTTCTTC,CASSVGGVGEQFF
TRBV11-2,NA,once,TRBJ2-7,TGTGCCAGCAGCTTCGGGTGGGTTTTGCGCGAGCAGTACTTC,CASSFGWVLREQYF
TRBV19,NA,NA,TRBJ1-5,TGTGCCAGTAGTATAGAAGTCCTTGGGGGAAGCAATCAGCCCCAGCATTTT,CASSIEVLGGSNQPQHF
TRBV2,TRBD2,NA,TRBJ2-7,TGTGCCAGCAGTGGCGGACTAGCGATGCGTACTGAGCAGTACTTC,CASSGGLAMRTEQYF
TRBV29-1,NA,NA,TRBJ2-5,TGCAGCGTTGCCCGCGGGGCCCCAGGAGAGACCCAGTACTTC,CSVARGAPGETQYF
TRBV10-3,NA,NA,TRBJ2-1,TGTGCCATCAGTGACCGGTCCTACAATGAGCAGTTCTTC,CAISDRSYNEQFF
TRBV3-1/TRBV3-2,NA,NA,TRBJ1-5,TGTGCCAGCAGCCAAGATCTGCTCAATCAGCCCCAGCATTTT,CASSQDLLNQPQHF
TRBV7-2,TRBD1,NA,TRBJ1-3,TGTGCCAGCAGCTTAGGGACAGGGGGTGGAAACACCATATATTTT,CASSLGTGGGNTIYF
TRBV7-8,TRBD2,NA,TRBJ2-3,TGTGCCAGCAGCTTTCGGACTAGCGGGAGTCGACCAGATACGCAGTATTTT,CASSFRTSGSRPDTQYF
TRBV7-3,NA,NA,TRBJ2-1,TGTGCCAGCAGCTTATATGGGCAGGGCTCCTACAATGAGCAGTTCTTC,CASSLYGQGSYNEQFF
TRBV29-1,NA,NA,TRBJ2-7,TGCAGCGTTTCGGACGGAGCCTACGAGCAGTACTTC,CSVSDGAYEQYF
TRBV18,TRBD2,NA,TRBJ2-7,TGTGCCAGCTCACCCGGACTAGCGGGAGTAGGCAACGAGCAGTACTTC,CASSPGLAGVGNEQYF
TRBV5-1,NA,NA,TRBJ1-6,TGCGCCAGCAGCTTGGCAGGGCGTAATTCACCCCTCCACTTT,CASSLAGRNSPLHF
TRBV6-2/TRBV6-3,TRBD1,NA,TRBJ1-2,TGTGCCAGCAGCCGAACGGACAGGGGCCGGGGCTATGGCTACACCTTC,CASSRTDRGRGYGYTF
TRBV9,NA,NA,TRBJ2-1,TGTGCCAGCAGCGTAGAAAATGAGTTCAATGAGCAGTTCTTC,CASSVENEFNEQFF
TRBV27,NA,few,TRBJ1-3,TGTGCCAGCAGTTTCCGGGGTGCTGGAAACACCATATATTTT,CASSFRGAGNTIYF
TRBV12-3/TRBV12-4,NA,NA,TRBJ1-1,TGTGCCAGCAGTTTAGGCGGACAGACTGAAGCTTTCTTT,CASSLGGQTEAFF
TRBV28,NA,once,TRBJ1-6,TGTGCCAGCAGTTTTGCTTGGGCAGCGTATAATTCACCCCTCCACTTT,CASSFAWAAYNSPLHF
TRBV7-8,TRBD2,NA,TRBJ2-2,TGTGCCAGCAGCTTAGCCGGGAGGGCCGTTCGGGGCGGGGAGCTGTTTTTT,CASSLAGRAVRGGELFF
TRBV19,TRBD1,NA,TRBJ1-5,TGTGCCAGTAGTATTGGGGGGACAGGGGCTCGTCAGCCCCAGCATTTT,CASSIGGTGARQPQHF
TRBV20-1,TRBD2,once,TRBJ2-1,TGCAGTGCTCGTGATAGCGGGGTTGGTGGGAATGAGCAGTTCTTC,CSARDSGVGGNEQFF
TRBV5-6,TRBD1,NA,TRBJ2-3,TGTGCCAGCAGCTTAGGTCTGGCAGGGGGCCGCACAGATACGCAGTATTTT,CASSLGLAGGRTDTQYF
TRBV20-1,TRBD1,few,TRBJ1-5,TGCAGTGCTAATGACAGGGAGAATCAGCCCCAGCATTTT,CSANDRENQPQHF
TRBV6-4,TRBD2,NA,TRBJ2-3,TGTGCCAGCAGTGACGACGGGACTAGCGGGAAAGATACGCAGTATTTT,CASSDDGTSGKDTQYF
TRBV5-5,NA,NA,TRBJ2-1,TGTGCCAGCAACTTATCACCGGATCCAAATGAGCAGTTCTTC,CASNLSPDPNEQFF
TRBV14,NA,NA,TRBJ1-4,TGTGCCAGCAGCCAAGGAACGAATGAAAAACTGTTTTTT,CASSQGTNEKLFF
TRBV19,TRBD1,NA,TRBJ1-1,TGTGCCAGTAGTACGAGGGGGCTGACTGAAGCTTTCTTT,CASSTRGLTEAFF
TRBV28,NA,NA,TRBJ1-5,TGTGCCAGCAGTTTAAGAGGGACGGCCCAGCATTTT,CASSLRGTAQHF
TRBV9,NA,NA,TRBJ1-4,TGTGCCAGCAGCGAGATAGGGGGTCGACTGTTTTTT,CASSEIGGRLFF
TRBV27,NA,NA,TRBJ1-5,TGTGCCAGCAGTTTCGAGGGGGTGGGCAATCAGCCCCAGCATTTT,CASSFEGVGNQPQHF
TRBV9,TRBD2,once,TRBJ2-3,TGTGCCAGCAGCGTAGTAACGTCTAGCGGGAGAGGAGATACGCAGTATTTT,CASSVVTSSGRGDTQYF
TRBV6-2/TRBV6-3,TRBD1,NA,TRBJ1-4,TGTGCCAGCAGTTGGACAGGGGGCGCCGGTAATGAAAAACTGTTTTTT,CASSWTGGAGNEKLFF
TRBV6-6,TRBD2,NA,TRBJ2-7,TGTGCCAGCAGTCCAGGACTAGCGGGAGTCCCCCGATACGAGCAGTACTTC,CASSPGLAGVPRYEQYF
TRBV7-6,NA,NA,TRBJ2-7,TGTGCCAGCAGCTTAAACCCCACAGTGTACGAGCAGTACTTC,CASSLNPTVYEQYF
TRBV18,TRBD2,NA,TRBJ2-5,TGTGCCAGCTCACCAAGGACTAGCGGCCACGAGACCCAGTACTTC,CASSPRTSGHETQYF
TRBV6-5,NA,NA,TRBJ1-1,TGTGCCAGCAGTTATATCCCGGGGACTGAAGCTTTCTTT,CASSYIPGTEAFF
TRBV19,TRBD2,once,TRBJ2-2,TGTGCCACCCGCCGGACTAGCCGCGTTAACACCGGGGAGCTGTTTTTT,CATRRTSRVNTGELFF
TRBV7-9,NA,NA,TRBJ2-5,TGTGCCAGCAGCTTATATTCGACAGGCGAGACCCAGTACTTC,CASSLYSTGETQYF
TRBV28,NA,NA,TRBJ1-2,TGTGCCAGCAGTTTAGACAGATTCTATGGCTACACCTTC,CASSLDRFYGYTF
TRBV28,NA,NA,TRBJ1-1,TGTGCCAGCAGTACACAGGGACTGAACACTGAAGCTTTCTTT,CASSTQGLNTEAFF
TRBV19,TRBD2,NA,TRBJ2-1,TGTGCCAGTAGTATGACTAGCGGGAGTTTCTCCTACAATGAGCAGTTCTTC,CASSMTSGSFSYNEQFF
TRBV25-1,NA,NA,TRBJ2-7,TGTGCCAGCAGTGACGGGAAAAACGAGCAGTACTTC,CASSDGKNEQYF
TRBV20-1,TRBD1,NA,TRBJ2-5,TGCAGTGCTAGTCCGGTGGACAGGGAATACCAAGAGACCCAGTACTTC,CSASPVDREYQETQYF